The source of this TCR beta chain is a study of T cell changes during pregnancy in multiple sclerosis. Only in-frame clones appear in the TCRdb table, and some are missing; sequencing was by immunoSEQ multiplex PCR. Seen here are about 89,000 clones, 94% observed once, and the top ten hold around 1.7%. Germline V gene sequence: CDR1 ENHRY, CDR2 SYGVKD. CDR3 length: 14 amino acids. The V end lost 0 bases, the J end lost 2 bases, and 7 bases lay between the germline ends. Sequencing was performed on peripheral blood, taken after pregnancy. This chain connects TRBV10-3 to TRBJ1-2; D is perhaps TRBD1 (5 bases). The receptor comes from a female donor in good health, enrolled as a control in a pregnancy study. The CDR3 reads CAISESEGNYGYTF. In DNA, the CDR3 is TGTGCCATCAGTGAGTCGGAGGGGAACTATGGCTACACCTTC.